The 19 T cell receptor beta chains below all came from one sample that was sequenced in a study of T-cell memory formation after mild COVID-19. A single record per CDR3 protein comes from TCRdb applying MiXCR to the 5' RACE reads. This sample yields roughly 410,000 distinct CDR3 sequences, of which 24% are seen a single time; 7% to 9.5% belongs to the top ten. The specimen was PBMCs or a T cell subset sorted from them (not recorded which). These TCRs come from an adult woman who had mild COVID-19 (a few samples of this study predate the infection). Cell type and time point are not known.

The CDR3: CASSLRLAGTGELFF. In nucleotides, the CDR3 is TGTGCCAGCAGTTTACGGCTAGCGGGGACCGGGGAGCTGTTTTTT. This sequence joins TRBV12-3 or TRBV12-4 and TRBJ2-2; 9 bases line up with TRBD2. The CDR3 contains 15 residues. V lost 2 bases and J lost 5; bases outside the gene matches: 3.

V usage is TRBV7-9 and J usage is TRBJ2-7; 9 nucleotides match TRBD2. The trim removed 8 bases at V and 2 bases at J, leaving 7 bases unmatched. The CDR3 totals 14 residues. Germline values: CDR1 SEHNR, CDR2 FQNEAQ (reference sequence). CDR3 nucleotides: TGTGCCAGCGGCGGGACTAGCAGACCCTACGAGCAGTACTTC. Translated: CASGGTSRPYEQYF.

V and J are TRBV5-1 and TRBJ1-2, with a weak D call TRBD1 (6 bases). Germline CDR1 and CDR2: SGHRS and YFSETQ. The CDR3 has 15 amino acids. V was pared by 0 bases and J by 4 bases, with 13 bases between. The CDR3 sequence: CASSLAGQTGYGYTF. In DNA form, the CDR3 reads TGCGCCAGCAGCTTGGCCGGACAGACCGGCTATGGCTACACCTTC.

This clonotype has more than one count but fewer than ten. This rearrangement joins TRBV7-9 to TRBJ2-7, with 9 positions matching TRBD1. Looked up from germline, CDR1 is SEHNR and CDR2 is FQNEAQ (reference sequence). CDR3 length equals 15 residues. Unmatched junction bases numbered 10, after V lost 5 bases and J lost 5 bases. CDR3 in amino acids: CASSPRQGESHEQYF. The CDR3 DNA reads as TGTGCCAGCAGCCCACGACAGGGGGAGTCCCACGAGCAGTACTTC.

The V call is TRBV28, the J call TRBJ2-5, with 7 bases matching TRBD1. After removal of 7 bases from V and 4 bases from J, the junction contained 9 bases not matched to a gene. The CDR3 length is 14 residues. The germline CDR1 and CDR2 sequences are MDHEN and SYDVKM. CDR3 in amino acids: CASNPGGLGETQYF. CDR3 DNA sequence: TGTGCCAGCAACCCAGGGGGTTTAGGAGAGACCCAGTACTTC.

V usage is TRBV14 and J usage is TRBJ2-1, with 8 bases aligning to TRBD2. The CDR3 has 15 amino acids. Trimming at V came to 1 base and at J to 8 bases, leaving 7 bases not matched to a gene. The germline CDR1 and CDR2 sequences are SGHDN and FVKESK. The CDR3 DNA reads TGTGCCAGCAGCCAAGTCGCGGGACTAGTGGATGAGCAGTTCTTC. Its protein is CASSQVAGLVDEQFF.

This chain connects TRBV5-5 to TRBJ1-3, with a tentative D call TRBD1 (5 bases). V shed 3 bases and J shed 2 bases, with 15 bases lying between them. The CDR3 has 16 residues. Germline V gives CDR1 SGHKS, CDR2 YYEKEE (reference sequence). CDR3 bases: TGTGCCAGCAGCTCCGGTGAGGGACTACCTGGAAACACCATATATTTT. The encoded protein is CASSSGEGLPGNTIYF.

The chain carries TRBV20-1 and TRBJ2-3, with D unresolved. Trimming left V 6 bases short and J 3 bases short, with 10 bases between. The germline CDR1 and CDR2 sequences are DFQATT and SNEGSKA (reference sequence). CDR3 length: 12 amino acids. The CDR3 spells CSATVVTDTQYF. The CDR3 nucleotides are TGCAGTGCCACGGTGGTGACAGATACGCAGTATTTT.

The chain is built from TRBV27 and TRBJ1-6; the D gene is possibly TRBD1 (5 bases). Looked up from germline, CDR1 is MNHEY and CDR2 is SMNVEV (reference sequence). V lost 5 bases to trimming and J lost 8 bases, with 13 bases between them. The CDR3 has 14 residues. The CDR3 DNA reads as TGTGCCAGCAGTCCCTGGGCGGGGGATTCACCCCTCCACTTT. It translates to CASSPWAGDSPLHF.

This clonotype turned up a few times. The chain has TRBV10-2 and TRBJ1-1; 7 bases agree with TRBD1. Trimming took 5 bases from V and 5 from J; bases not matched to a gene: 5. This CDR3 has 13 amino acids. CDR1 is WSHSY and CDR2 is SAAADI in the germline V gene. CDR3 bases: TGCGCCAGCAGTTTGACAGGGCAGACTGAAGCTTTCTTT. Amino acids: CASSLTGQTEAFF.

This clonotype was observed a few times. The chain is built from TRBV21-1 and TRBJ2-7; the table assigns TRBD1, which was not confirmed against the DNA. TRBV21-1 is a pseudogene segment. This CDR3 is 16 amino acids long. The CDR3 DNA is TGTGCCAGCAGCAAAAAGGACAGGGTTTTAAGCTACGAGCAGTACTTC. Residues: CASSKKDRVLSYEQYF.

This clonotype was seen a handful of times. The V and J genes are TRBV7-9 and TRBJ2-7; the match to TRBD2 covers 8 bases. With V trimmed by 1 base and J by 0 bases, 11 bases remained unmatched. Germline assignment: CDR1 SEHNR and CDR2 FQNEAQ (reference sequence). The CDR3 has 18 amino acids. CDR3 bases: TGTGCCAGCAGCTTAGAGGGGTGGCGCGGGAGGAGCTCCTACGAGCAGTACTTC. Protein: CASSLEGWRGRSSYEQYF.

The CDR3 here is CASSVATWTNTDTQYF. For the CDR3, the DNA is TGTGCCAGCAGCGTAGCTACGTGGACAAACACAGATACGCAGTATTTT. This chain joins TRBV9 and TRBJ2-3, with D perhaps TRBD1 (5 bases). The CDR3 has 16 residues. The V and J ends lost 0 bases and 2 bases respectively, with 13 bases between them. In germline, CDR1 is SGDLS, CDR2 YYNGEE.

This clonotype was detected only a few times. The gene calls are TRBV3-1 and TRBJ2-5; D gene unclear. Trimming left V 0 bases short and J 4 bases short, with 9 bases between. Germline values: CDR1 LGHDT, CDR2 YNNKEL (reference sequence). This CDR3 spans 14 amino acids. This CDR3 reads CASSQEVKLETQYF. In nucleotides, the CDR3 is TGTGCCAGCAGCCAAGAGGTGAAATTAGAGACCCAGTACTTC.

V and J are TRBV4-1 and TRBJ1-1; no clear D. This CDR3 spans 14 amino acids. Per the germline V gene, CDR1 is MGHRA and CDR2 is YSYEKL. Trimming pared 1 base from V and 6 bases from J, leaving 12 bases between. CDR3 protein: CASSQVPRSAEAFF. The CDR3, as DNA: TGCGCCAGCAGCCAAGTTCCACGATCAGCTGAAGCTTTCTTT.

The chain employs TRBV10-3 and TRBJ2-7, with a weak D call TRBD1 (7 bases). The germline V gene has CDR1 ENHRY and CDR2 SYGVKD. The V and J ends lost 3 bases and 3 bases respectively, with 15 bases between them. The CDR3 is made up of 15 amino acids. This chain's CDR3 is CAISDVRQGGYEQYF. The CDR3 DNA follows: TGTGCCATCAGTGATGTGAGACAGGGAGGCTACGAGCAGTACTTC.

This clonotype was recorded a few times. The V gene is TRBV15, the J gene TRBJ2-2, with D perhaps TRBD1 (5 bases). V gave up 7 bases and J gave up 5 bases, with 11 bases separating them. CDR3 length: 13 amino acids. Germline loops: CDR1 LNHNV, CDR2 YYDKDF (reference sequence). The DNA for the CDR3 is TGTGCCACCACCCCCAGGGCGACCGGGGAGCTGTTTTTT. Translated: CATTPRATGELFF.

This clonotype was seen more than once but under ten times. The CDR3 coding sequence is TGTGCCAGCACCCTGGGGCGGACGCGAACCTACGAGCAGTACTTC. Protein: CASTLGRTRTYEQYF. The chain carries TRBV7-8 and TRBJ2-7, with D tentatively TRBD1 (5 bases). Deletions cut 7 bases from V and 2 bases from J, with 18 bases between. Germline CDR1 and CDR2: SGHVS and FQNEAQ. CDR3 length equals 15 residues.

This sequence joins TRBV7-6 and TRBJ2-3; 12 bases map to TRBD2. Germline V gene lookup returns CDR1 SGHVS and CDR2 FNYEAQ. The length of the CDR3 is 14 residues. V dropped 7 bases and J dropped 6; count of bases not matched to a gene: 5. CDR3 DNA sequence: TGTGCCAGCAACAGACTAGCGGGGGACGATACGCAGTATTTT. It yields the protein CASNRLAGDDTQYF.